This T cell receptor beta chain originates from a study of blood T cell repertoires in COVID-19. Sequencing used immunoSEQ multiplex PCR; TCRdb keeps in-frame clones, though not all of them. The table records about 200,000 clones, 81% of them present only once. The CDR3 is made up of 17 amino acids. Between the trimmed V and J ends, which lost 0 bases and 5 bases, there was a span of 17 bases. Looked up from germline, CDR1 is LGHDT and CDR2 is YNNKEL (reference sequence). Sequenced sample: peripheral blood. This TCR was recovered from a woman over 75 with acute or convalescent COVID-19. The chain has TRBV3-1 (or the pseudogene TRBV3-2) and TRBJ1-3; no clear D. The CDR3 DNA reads TGTGCCAGCAGCCAAGATGCACGCCCCCAGCGACGAAACACCATATATTTT. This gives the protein CASSQDARPQRRNTIYF.